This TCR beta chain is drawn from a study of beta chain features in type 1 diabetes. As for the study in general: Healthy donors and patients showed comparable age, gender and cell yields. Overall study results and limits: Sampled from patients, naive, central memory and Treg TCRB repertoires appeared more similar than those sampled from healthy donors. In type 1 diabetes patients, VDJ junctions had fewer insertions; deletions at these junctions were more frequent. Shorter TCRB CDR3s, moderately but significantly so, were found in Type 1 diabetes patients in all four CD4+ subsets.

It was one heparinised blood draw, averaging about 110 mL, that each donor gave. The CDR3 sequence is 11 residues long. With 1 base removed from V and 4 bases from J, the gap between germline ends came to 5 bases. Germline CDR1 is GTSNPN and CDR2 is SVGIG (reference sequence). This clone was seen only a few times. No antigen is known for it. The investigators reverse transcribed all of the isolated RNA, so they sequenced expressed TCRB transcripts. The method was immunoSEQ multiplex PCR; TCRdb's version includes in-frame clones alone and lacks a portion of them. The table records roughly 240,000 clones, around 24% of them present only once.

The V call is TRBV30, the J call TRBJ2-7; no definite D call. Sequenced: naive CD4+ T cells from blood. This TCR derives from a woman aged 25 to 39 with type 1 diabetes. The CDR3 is CAWSGEYEQYF. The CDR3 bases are TGTGCCTGGAGTGGAGAATACGAGCAGTACTTC.